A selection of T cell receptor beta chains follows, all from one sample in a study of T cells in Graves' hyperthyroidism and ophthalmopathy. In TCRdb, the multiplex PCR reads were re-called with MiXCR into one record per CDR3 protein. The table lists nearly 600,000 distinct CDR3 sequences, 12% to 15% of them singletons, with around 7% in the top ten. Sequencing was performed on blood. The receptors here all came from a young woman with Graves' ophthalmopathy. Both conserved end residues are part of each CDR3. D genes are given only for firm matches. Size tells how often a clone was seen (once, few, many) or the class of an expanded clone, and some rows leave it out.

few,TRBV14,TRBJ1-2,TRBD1,TGTGCCAGCAGCCAAGAAGTCGGGACAGTCTATGGCTACACCTTC,CASSQEVGTVYGYTF
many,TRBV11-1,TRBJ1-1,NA,TGTGCCAGCAGTCCCATCGCGGGTGAAGCTTTCTTT,CASSPIAGEAFF
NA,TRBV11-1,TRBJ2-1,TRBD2,TGTGCCAGCAGGCTGACTAGCGGGAGGATCCCCCGACAGCAGTTCTTC,CASRLTSGRIPRQQFF
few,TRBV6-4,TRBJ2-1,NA,TGTGCCAGCAGTGACTCGACAGGGAGGAATGAGCAGTTCTTC,CASSDSTGRNEQFF
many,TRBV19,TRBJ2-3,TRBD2,TGTGCCAGTAGTATAGACAGCGGGGGGGGCACAGATACGCAGTATTTT,CASSIDSGGGTDTQYF
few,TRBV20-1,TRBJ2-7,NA,TGCAGTGCAACCCTGATTGAGCCTTACTCCTACGAGCAGTACTTC,CSATLIEPYSYEQYF
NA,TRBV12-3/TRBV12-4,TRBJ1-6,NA,TGTGCCAGCAGTTTATCGACAGGCGGCTATAATTCACCCCTCCACTTT,CASSLSTGGYNSPLHF
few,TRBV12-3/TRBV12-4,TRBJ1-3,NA,TGTGCCAGCAGGATAAGCGGTCCTGGAAACACCATATATTTT,CASRISGPGNTIYF
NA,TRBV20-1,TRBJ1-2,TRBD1,TGCAGTGCAGAGCGGACAGGGCGAGGGGGGGGCTACACCTTC,CSAERTGRGGGYTF
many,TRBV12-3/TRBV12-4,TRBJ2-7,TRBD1,TGTGCCAGCAGTAAATTCGACAGGGGAGCCTACGAGCAGTACTTC,CASSKFDRGAYEQYF